These 20 T cell receptor beta chains came from one sample sequenced in a study of T cells expressing NK-cell markers. TCRdb reprocessed the 5' RACE reads, with one entry per CDR3 protein and no DNA. In total, the table holds about 390,000 distinct CDR3 sequences. The sample was blood T cells: a sorted CD56 or NKG2C T cell subset, CD4+ or CD8+ T cells, or bulk PBMC T cells (not recorded which). The origin of the receptors is a woman aged 45-59 years in good health.

The rearrangement uses TRBV9 and TRBJ2-7. Looked up from germline, CDR1 is SGDLS and CDR2 is YYNGEE. CDR3 length: 13 amino acids. The CDR3 is CASSRYGAYEQYF.

The chain joins TRBV7-2 to TRBJ1-6; there is no DNA to check the TCRdb D call of TRBD1. The V gene's germline CDR1 is SGHTA and CDR2 FQGNSA. This CDR3 region has 16 residues. CDR3 residues: CASSPERPSYNSPLHF.

The rearrangement joins TRBV10-1 to TRBJ1-1; as DNA is missing, the TRBD1 call by TCRdb cannot be tested. CDR3 length: 13 residues. Germline loops: CDR1 WNHNN, CDR2 SYGVQD (reference sequence). This CDR3 is CASSGIGTGEAFF.

The genes are TRBV7-2 and TRBJ2-5. The CDR3 contains 14 residues. CDR1 and CDR2 (germline): SGHTA, FQGNSA. CDR3 protein: CASSLFADKETQYF.

The chain carries TRBV25-1 and TRBJ2-2; TCRdb's D call, TRBD1, is unchecked because there is no DNA. The CDR3 sequence is 16 residues long. In germline, CDR1 is MGHDK, CDR2 SYGVNS. This CDR3 reads CASSERTGWGTGELFF.

The V gene is TRBV30, the J gene TRBJ2-7; without DNA, the TCRdb call of TRBD2 cannot be checked. CDR1 is GTSNPN, CDR2 SVGIG, per germline (reference sequence). The CDR3 is 11 amino acids. The CDR3 sequence is CACTTEREQYF.

This rearrangement joins TRBV30 to TRBJ1-1. Looked up from germline, CDR1 is GTSNPN and CDR2 is SVGIG (reference sequence). The CDR3 consists of 12 residues. The CDR3 region is CAWSVEGKRAFF.

The rearrangement links TRBV6-6 to TRBJ2-7; checking the TCRdb D call of TRBD2 is not possible without DNA. Germline-derived CDR1 and CDR2 are MNHNY and SVGAGI (reference sequence). The CDR3 consists of 14 residues. The CDR3 is CASRREFDSYEQYF.

The chain is built from TRBV20-1 and TRBJ2-1; the D call of TRBD2 rests on TCRdb alone, since no DNA is present to check it. Germline CDR1 reads DFQATT; CDR2 reads SNEGSKA (reference sequence). The CDR3 runs to 15 residues. The CDR3 here is CSARDLRGLYNEQFF.

V and J are TRBV6-5 and TRBJ1-5; TCRdb's assignment of TRBD1 cannot be checked, as there is no DNA. The germline V gene encodes CDR1 MNHEY and CDR2 SVGAGI. The CDR3 covers 14 residues. The CDR3 region is CASRTTGINQPQHF.

This chain joins TRBV5-1 and TRBJ2-7; TCRdb outputs TRBD1, but without DNA this stays unchecked. The CDR3 has 13 amino acids. Germline V lookup: CDR1 SGHRS, CDR2 YFSETQ. CDR3: CASSSTGTNEQYF. Supplemented by reference TRBV5-1 and TRBJ2-7, the full variable domain reads KAGVTQTPRYLIKTRGQQVTLSCSPISGHRSVSWYQQTPGQGLQFLFEYFSETQRNKGNFPGRFSGRQFSNSRSEMNVSTLELGDSALYLCASSSTGTNEQYFGPGTRLTVT.

This chain joins TRBV29-1 and TRBJ2-2; TCRdb's D call of TRBD1 is untestable without DNA. The CDR3 covers 12 residues. Germline V gene data show CDR1 as SQVTM and CDR2 as ANQGSEA. The CDR3 here is CSVDRDTGELFF.

The gene calls are TRBV12-5 and TRBJ2-1; TCRdb gives TRBD2 as the D gene, but with no DNA this cannot be confirmed. This CDR3 contains 16 residues. Germline assignment: CDR1 LGHNT and CDR2 FRNRAP. Here the CDR3 reads CASGLGLLVAPHEQFF.

The chain carries TRBV12-5 and TRBJ2-2. Germline-derived CDR1 and CDR2 are LGHNT and FRNRAP. CDR3 length: 15 residues. This CDR3 reads CASGLILANTGELFF.

V usage is TRBV4-1 and J usage is TRBJ2-7; TCRdb's assignment of TRBD2 cannot be checked, as there is no DNA. Looked up from germline, CDR1 is MGHRA and CDR2 is YSYEKL. The CDR3 covers 16 residues. CDR3 in amino acids: CASSQVARTSVYEQYF.

The chain employs TRBV11-2 and TRBJ2-2; TCRdb proposes TRBD1, but this gene call is untestable without DNA. The CDR3 extends over 15 amino acids. From germline, CDR1 is SGHAT and CDR2 FQNNGV. This CDR3 is CASSLDRAGTGELFF. Full variable domain (rest looked up from reference TRBV11-2 and TRBJ2-2): EAGVAQSPRYKIIEKRQSVAFWCNPISGHATLYWYQQILGQGPKLLIQFQNNGVVDDSQLPKDRFSAERLKGVDSTLKIQPAKLEDSAVYLCASSLDRAGTGELFFGEGSRLTVL.

This chain links TRBV20-1 with TRBJ1-5; TCRdb proposes TRBD1, but this gene call is untestable without DNA. The V gene's germline CDR1 is DFQATT and CDR2 SNEGSKA (reference sequence). The CDR3 consists of 13 residues. CDR3 protein: CSAGTGRAQPQHF.

The chain carries TRBV5-1 and TRBJ2-5; no DNA is available, so the TRBD1 call from TCRdb remains unchecked. The germline V gene has CDR1 SGHRS and CDR2 YFSETQ. This CDR3 spans 15 amino acids. The CDR3 spells CASSLGTVRDGTQYF.

The chain uses TRBV12-3 or TRBV12-4 and TRBJ2-2; TCRdb names TRBD1, which stays unverified in the absence of DNA. This CDR3 is built from 12 residues. The CDR3 here is CASTQQGGELFF.

The V and J genes are TRBV20-1 and TRBJ2-5; TCRdb's D call, TRBD2, is unchecked because there is no DNA. The germline gives CDR1 DFQATT, CDR2 SNEGSKA (reference sequence). The CDR3 is made up of 16 amino acids. The CDR3 sequence is CSARDAARADDKTQYF.